The rows below give T cell receptor beta chains drawn from one sample of a study of graft-versus-host responses after intestinal transplantation. Some clones are missing from TCRdb's copy, which holds only in-frame ones; the method was immunoSEQ multiplex PCR. The repertoire holds some 81,000 clones, with around 90% as singletons. Their antigen targets remain unknown. This sample comprised unstimulated CD4+ T cells sorted from spleen or lymph node cells, obtained before intestinal transplant. The receptors stem from a human donor who received an intestinal transplant. Each CDR3 is given with its conserved first and last residue. The D gene is left open where the match is weak. A clone size is listed for some rows: how often the clone was seen (once, few, many), or a class if it is expanded.

abundance,j_gene,d_gene,v_gene,CDR3aa,CDR3nt
.,TRBJ2-7,.,TRBV27,CASRYNAGRRYEQYF,TGTGCCAGCCGATATAACGCGGGCCGGCGCTACGAGCAGTACTTC
.,TRBJ1-1,.,TRBV29-1,CSVANGGGSEAFF,TGCAGCGTTGCAAACGGGGGAGGGTCTGAAGCTTTCTTT
once,TRBJ2-7,.,TRBV6-6,CASSPLYEQYF,TGTGCCAGCAGTCCTCTATACGAGCAGTACTTC
.,TRBJ2-1,TRBD2,TRBV4-1,CASSQDTSGGYYNEQFF,TGCGCCAGCAGCCAGGATACTAGCGGGGGCTACTACAATGAGCAGTTCTTC
once,TRBJ1-1,.,TRBV28,CASSLGGALMNTEAFF,TGTGCCAGCAGTCTGGGGGGTGCTCTCATGAACACTGAAGCTTTCTTT
once,TRBJ2-1,TRBD2,TRBV30,CAWSRLAGGPYNEQFF,TGTGCCTGGAGTCGGCTAGCGGGGGGCCCCTACAATGAGCAGTTCTTC
.,TRBJ2-1,.,TRBV6-5,CASSSRSTEQFF,TGTGCCAGCAGTTCCAGAAGTACTGAGCAGTTCTTC
.,TRBJ1-1,.,TRBV5-4,CASSSQGRYAEAFF,TGTGCCAGCAGCTCCCAGGGGCGGTATGCTGAAGCTTTCTTT
.,TRBJ2-1,TRBD1,TRBV29-1,CSVLGQGSYNEQFF,TGCAGCGTCCTGGGACAGGGGTCCTACAATGAGCAGTTCTTC
.,TRBJ1-3,.,TRBV5-5,CASSFRDGGNTIYF,TGTGCCAGCAGCTTCAGGGATGGTGGAAACACCATATATTTT
.,TRBJ2-2,.,TRBV9,CASSVDSGAGGGELFF,TGTGCCAGCAGCGTAGACTCAGGGGCAGGCGGCGGGGAGCTGTTTTTT
.,TRBJ2-3,TRBD1,TRBV4-2,CASSPNVAGQGFADTQYF,TGTGCCAGCAGCCCCAATGTAGCTGGACAGGGCTTCGCAGATACGCAGTATTTT
.,TRBJ2-3,TRBD2,TRBV5-1,CASSFRSGDTDTQYF,TGCGCCAGCAGCTTCCGTAGCGGGGACACAGATACGCAGTATTTT
.,TRBJ2-3,.,TRBV28,CASSLAGTSTDTQYF,TGTGCCAGCAGTTTAGCAGGGACTAGCACAGATACGCAGTATTTT
.,TRBJ1-4,TRBD1,TRBV6-1,CASSDWTGTIKLFF,TGTGCCAGCAGTGACTGGACAGGGACGATCAAACTGTTTTTT
.,TRBJ2-3,TRBD1,TRBV9,CASSVDPGTVADTQYF,TGTGCCAGCAGCGTGGATCCCGGGACAGTGGCAGATACGCAGTATTTT
.,TRBJ1-1,.,TRBV6-1,CASSEIVQVTEAFF,TGTGCCAGCAGTGAAATCGTACAGGTCACTGAAGCTTTCTTT
.,TRBJ1-3,TRBD1,TRBV5-6,CASSLGATGAGNTIYF,TGTGCCAGCAGCTTGGGGGCGACAGGGGCTGGAAACACCATATATTTT
.,TRBJ2-1,TRBD2,TRBV5-8,CASSLSGGGRDEQFF,TGTGCCAGCAGCTTGAGCGGGGGGGGACGGGATGAGCAGTTCTTC
.,TRBJ1-5,.,TRBV6-1,CASSEGGSGNQPQHF,TGTGCCAGCAGTGAAGGAGGGTCGGGCAATCAGCCCCAGCATTTT
.,TRBJ2-5,.,TRBV25-1,CASSGASGVQETQYF,TGTGCCAGCAGTGGGGCCTCCGGGGTTCAAGAGACCCAGTACTTC
.,TRBJ1-1,.,TRBV28,CASSLDFEAFF,TGTGCCAGCAGTTTAGACTTCGAAGCTTTCTTT
.,TRBJ1-5,TRBD1,TRBV28,CASKEGTGGFSQPQHF,TGTGCCAGCAAAGAGGGGACAGGGGGGTTCAGTCAGCCCCAGCATTTT
.,TRBJ1-2,TRBD1,TRBV6-5,CASSYSNRGGYTF,TGTGCCAGCAGTTACTCTAACAGGGGCGGCTACACCTTC
.,TRBJ2-3,TRBD2,TRBV2,CATSSARGTDTQYF,TGTGCCACGTCCTCTGCGCGGGGGACAGATACGCAGTATTTT
once,TRBJ2-7,TRBD2,TRBV6-5,CASNRDYRGEQYF,TGTGCCAGCAACCGGGACTACCGTGGCGAGCAGTACTTC
.,TRBJ2-7,.,TRBV14,CASSPGLYEQYF,TGTGCCAGCAGCCCGGGACTCTACGAGCAGTACTTC
.,TRBJ2-2,TRBD2,TRBV19,CATTVGGLTGELFF,TGTGCCACCACAGTGGGAGGGCTCACCGGGGAGCTGTTTTTT
.,TRBJ1-4,TRBD1,TRBV6-6,CASRGQGVRRDEKLFF,TGTGCCAGCAGGGGACAGGGGGTAAGAAGAGATGAAAAACTGTTTTTT
.,TRBJ2-1,.,TRBV27,CASSFLGGQGSGEQFF,TGTGCCAGCAGTTTCCTCGGGGGGCAAGGAAGTGGAGAGCAGTTCTTC
once,TRBJ1-5,TRBD1,TRBV5-5,CASSLVGGSQPQHF,TGTGCCAGCAGCTTGGTAGGGGGCAGTCAGCCCCAGCATTTT
.,TRBJ1-5,.,TRBV2,CASSVGGGRQPQHF,TGTGCCAGCAGTGTGGGGGGGGGTCGTCAGCCCCAGCATTTT
once,TRBJ2-7,TRBD1,TRBV5-1,CASSPTAGGGYEQYF,TGCGCCAGCAGCCCCACGGCAGGGGGCGGGTACGAGCAGTACTTC
.,TRBJ2-1,TRBD2,TRBV11-2,CASSRTSNEQFF,TGTGCCAGCAGCCGGACTAGCAATGAGCAGTTCTTC
.,TRBJ2-1,.,TRBV29-1,CSVGVGGSRNNEQFF,TGCAGCGTGGGGGTCGGGGGAAGTCGGAACAATGAGCAGTTCTTC
.,TRBJ1-2,TRBD1,TRBV7-9,CASSLKGGTGSYTF,TGTGCCAGCAGCCTCAAGGGGGGGACAGGGAGCTACACCTTC
.,TRBJ1-5,.,TRBV28,CASSLPRQVSNQPQHF,TGTGCCAGCAGTTTACCCCGGCAGGTTAGCAATCAGCCCCAGCATTTT
.,TRBJ2-7,TRBD1,TRBV5-4,CASSPFNPGGQGTYEQYF,TGTGCCAGCAGCCCCTTCAACCCGGGGGGACAGGGGACCTACGAGCAGTACTTC
once,TRBJ2-6,.,TRBV4-1,CASSPRTSSGANVLTF,TGCGCCAGCAGCCCCAGGACAAGCTCTGGGGCCAACGTCCTGACTTTC
.,TRBJ2-3,.,TRBV11-2,CASNRDTDTQYF,TGTGCCAGCAACAGGGACACAGATACGCAGTATTTT
.,TRBJ2-3,TRBD2,TRBV5-1,CASSSVGLAGAVDTQYF,TGCGCCAGCAGCTCGGTTGGACTAGCGGGAGCGGTAGATACGCAGTATTTT
.,TRBJ2-5,.,TRBV5-4,CASSLGAGIEETQYF,TGTGCCAGCAGCCTGGGGGCAGGGATTGAAGAGACCCAGTACTTC
.,TRBJ1-5,.,TRBV29-1,CSVAGSSGGNQPQHF,TGCAGCGTGGCAGGGTCTTCGGGTGGCAATCAGCCCCAGCATTTT
.,TRBJ2-5,TRBD1,TRBV27,CASSPSWGQEETQYF,TGTGCCAGCAGTCCCTCCTGGGGACAGGAAGAGACCCAGTACTTC
.,TRBJ2-7,TRBD2,TRBV6-6,CASSKTGTSEVYEQYF,TGTGCCAGCAGTAAGACCGGGACTAGCGAGGTTTACGAGCAGTACTTC
.,TRBJ2-7,TRBD1,TRBV5-1,CASSLGDRDSYEQYF,TGCGCCAGCAGCTTGGGGGACAGGGACTCCTACGAGCAGTACTTC
.,TRBJ1-2,.,TRBV28,CATLGPSGYTF,TGTGCCACATTGGGCCCTTCGGGCTACACCTTC
.,TRBJ2-1,.,TRBV27,CASSLLGLAIGNEQFF,TGTGCCAGCAGTTTATTGGGGCTAGCGATAGGCAATGAGCAGTTCTTC
.,TRBJ2-7,.,TRBV28,CASGRTPFYEQYF,TGTGCCAGCGGGAGGACACCATTCTACGAGCAGTACTTC
once,TRBJ1-2,.,TRBV5-4,CASSLIEAGTSRGYTF,TGTGCCAGCAGCTTGATAGAGGCGGGTACGTCCCGTGGCTACACCTTC
.,TRBJ2-1,TRBD2,TRBV28,CASSFPGTRKFF,TGTGCCAGCAGTTTCCCCGGGACTAGAAAGTTCTTC
.,TRBJ1-1,.,TRBV7-9,CASSLVSRSAEAFF,TGTGCCAGCAGCTTAGTAAGCCGGAGTGCTGAAGCTTTCTTT
.,TRBJ2-5,.,TRBV5-6,CASSLRTGETQYF,TGTGCCAGCAGCCTAAGAACTGGAGAGACCCAGTACTTC
.,TRBJ2-5,.,TRBV2,CASNPSGPQETQYF,TGTGCCAGCAACCCGTCAGGGCCGCAAGAGACCCAGTACTTC